What follows describes a single T cell receptor (beta chain). Its antigen is unidentified. The sample comes from a study of cytomegalovirus exposure and HLA in healthy donors. Study-level background: An analysis done earlier identified almost 120 million unique TCR beta sequences from approximately 200 million T cells. Study-level results: One cluster of highly shared sequence variants probably arose as a sequencing artifact. Association with HLA alleles at 0.05 false discovery rate was found for some 18,000 TCR beta sequences in a later analysis. Researchers counted some 150 TCR beta chains as cytomegalovirus-associated.

The J segment lost 3 bases and the V segment lost 6 bases, leaving 10 bases of the junction unmatched. The length of the CDR3 is 15 residues. Looked up from germline, CDR1 is MNHNS and CDR2 is SASEGT. With 60 Vbeta and 13 Jbeta primers, the PCR was carried out. Using immunoSEQ multiplex PCR, the repertoire was profiled, and TCRdb retains in-frame clones only, with some absent. The sample holds roughly 80,000 clones, around 74% seen once. V and J are TRBV6-1 and TRBJ2-7; the match to TRBD1 covers 8 bases. The clonotype was recovered from a woman between 50 and 59 years old in good health and CMV-seropositive. Material for sequencing was PBMCs. CDR3 amino acids: CASRDQTGGGYEQYF. The CDR3 DNA follows: TGTGCCAGCAGAGACCAAACAGGGGGAGGCTACGAGCAGTACTTC.